This T cell receptor (beta chain) was sequenced during a study of blood T cells in healthy people across ages. Together with a sample-barcoded 5' primer, a J-beta primer mix was included in a second PCR lasting about 6 to 11 cycles. One entry per CDR3 protein, called by TCRdb with MiXCR from the 5' RACE reads. Among hundreds of thousands of distinct CDR3 sequences listed, around 52% were seen once. Between the trimmed V and J ends, which lost 2 bases and 3 bases, there was a span of 14 bases. The germline V gene encodes CDR1 DFQATT and CDR2 SNEGSKA (reference sequence). This CDR3 contains 14 residues. On this clonotype itself: What it recognizes is unknown.

Findings of the study overall: Unknown CMV status may confound age-related changes in expanded clones. Compared with aged donors, long-lived donors showed fewer expanded clones, suggesting selection.

Healthy Caucasians from Russia aged about 6 to 100 served as donors. A minimum of 6 million PBMCs was isolated per sample. The TCR comes from a woman older than 75 in good health. The sample consisted of blood. This rearrangement joins TRBV20-1 to TRBJ2-7; no reliable D call. Here the CDR3 DNA reads TGCAGTGCTAGATCGCCTGCCGGCGGCTACGAGCAGTACTTC. As protein: CSARSPAGGYEQYF.